A single sample is the source of the 6 T cell receptor beta chains below, sequenced in a study of T cell changes during pregnancy in multiple sclerosis (dated by TCRdb to about 2019). Library method: the immunoSEQ multiplex PCR assay. Imported from immuneACCESS, the table was reduced by TCRdb to in-frame sequences with V and J called. These copies leave out some clones; in studies compared against another copy, an unresolved V gene accounts for under half, and the cause of the remainder is not known. A total of 81,000 or so clones appear in this sample, around 93% of them only once. The top ten clones comprise 3.5% to 4% of the sample. The specimen comprised PBMCs, sampled in the first trimester of pregnancy. These receptors originate from a female donor in good health, serving as a control in a pregnancy study. Some clones in this sample may be carry-over from other donors' samples.

The chain uses TRBV27 and TRBJ1-5, with D possibly TRBD1 on 5 matching bases. V gave up 4 bases and J gave up 7 bases, with 11 bases separating them. The length of the CDR3 is 13 residues. Germline values: CDR1 MNHEY, CDR2 SMNVEV (reference sequence). The CDR3 spells CASSSTRVQPQHF. CDR3 coding DNA: TGTGCCAGCAGTTCAACCAGGGTCCAGCCCCAGCATTTT.

This clone was recorded once. The chain has TRBV21-1 and TRBJ2-7; TRBD2, the D gene given by the table, was not confirmed from the DNA. TRBV21-1 is marked as a pseudogene. This CDR3 is 13 amino acids long. CDR3 residues: CASSKQRVYEQYF. In DNA form, the CDR3 reads TGTGCCAGCAGCAAGCAGCGGGTCTACGAGCAGTACTTC.

The chain links TRBV7-9 to TRBJ2-1; 8 bases map to TRBD2. The V gene end was trimmed by 2 bases and the J gene end by 8 bases; junction bases not matched to a gene: 8. The CDR3 runs 15 residues. Germline V gives CDR1 SEHNR, CDR2 FQNEAQ (reference sequence). CDR3 DNA sequence: TGTGCCAGCAGCTTATGGGAGGGACTAGTAGATGAGCAGTTCTTC. It specifies CASSLWEGLVDEQFF. The variable domain in full, completed from reference TRBV7-9 and TRBJ2-1, reads DTGVSQNPRHKITKRGQNVTFRCDPISEHNRLYWYRQTLGQGPEFLTYFQNEAQLEKSRLLSDRFSAERPKGSFSTLEIQRTEQGDSAMYLCASSLWEGLVDEQFFGPGTRLTVL.

The chain links TRBV5-1 to TRBJ1-1; 8 bases match TRBD1. J lost 1 base, V lost 4 bases, and 3 bases had no gene match. CDR1 and CDR2 from the germline V gene are SGHRS and YFSETQ. CDR3 length equals 14 residues. The chain's CDR3 is CASSRDRGNTEAFF. The CDR3 DNA sequence: TGCGCCAGCAGCCGCGACAGGGGGAACACTGAAGCTTTCTTT.

The chain carries TRBV6-5 and TRBJ1-2; TRBD1 matches at 8 bases. CDR1 is MNHEY and CDR2 is SVGAGI in the germline V gene. V was pared by 0 bases and J by 5 bases, with 8 bases of the junction left unmatched. CDR3 length: 16 amino acids. The CDR3 region is CASSYSKRQGTYGYTF. The CDR3 DNA is TGTGCCAGCAGTTACTCCAAGCGACAGGGGACGTATGGCTACACCTTC.

The rearrangement joins TRBV14 to TRBJ2-1, with D possibly being TRBD2 (6 bases). This CDR3 is 13 amino acids long. V was cut by 3 bases and J by 4 bases, with 7 bases left in between. Germline assignment: CDR1 SGHDN and CDR2 FVKESK. Here the CDR3 DNA reads TGTGCCAGCAGCCAGGGACTTTACAATGAGCAGTTCTTC. This codes for CASSQGLYNEQFF.